This is a list of T cell receptor beta chains from one sample in a study of shared clonotypes between healthy human individuals. The table came from immunoSEQ multiplex PCR; TCRdb's copy has only in-frame clones and leaves some out. The data contain over a million clones, approximately 72% of them singletons. Input material: memory CD4+ T cells sorted from blood. The receptors derive from a man aged 18 to 29 in good health. CDR3s include the opening cysteine and the closing phenylalanine or tryptophan. The D gene is left open where the match is weak. Clone size is shown for a subset of rows, as once, few, many or a class of expanded clone.

d_call clone_size j_call v_call cdr3_nt cdr3_aa
TRBD1 NA TRBJ1-3 TRBV30 TGTGCCTGGGGAGCCGGGACAGAGGGAAACACCATATATTTT CAWGAGTEGNTIYF
TRBD2 NA TRBJ2-7 TRBV6-1 TGTGCCAGCAGTCTTAGGGACTACTCCTACGAGCAGTACTTC CASSLRDYSYEQYF
NA NA TRBJ2-3 TRBV4-2 TGTGCCAGCAGCCAAGAGGGCGATACGCAGTATTTT CASSQEGDTQYF
TRBD2 once TRBJ2-3 TRBV9 TGTGCCAGCAGCCCTAGCGGGGGCTCCCCGCATACGCAGTATTTT CASSPSGGSPHTQYF
TRBD1 NA TRBJ1-5 TRBV7-2 TGTGCCAGCAGCTCCAGCCCGGGACAGTATAGCAATCAGCCCCAGCATTTT CASSSSPGQYSNQPQHF
TRBD2 NA TRBJ2-7 TRBV11-2 TGTGCCAGCAGAACCTCGGGGGGGTCCTCCTACGAGCAGTACTTC CASRTSGGSSYEQYF
NA NA TRBJ2-6 TRBV28 TGTGCCAGCAGTTTGTCCGGGGCCAACGTCCTGACTTTC CASSLSGANVLTF
NA once TRBJ2-4 TRBV7-9 TGTGCCAGCAGCCGGTGGCAGCCAACCTTAGCCAAAAACATTCAGTACTTC CASSRWQPTLAKNIQYF
NA NA TRBJ1-2 TRBV27 TGTGCCAGCAGCTCCGACGGTTATTATGGCTACACCTTC CASSSDGYYGYTF
NA NA TRBJ1-2 TRBV4-3 TGCGCCAGCAGCCAAGATCTAGCAGGGGTTAACTATGGCTACACCTTC CASSQDLAGVNYGYTF
TRBD2 NA TRBJ2-1 TRBV10-1 TGCGCCAGCAGTGGCAGCGGGGGGCCGGTGAATGAGCAGTTCTTC CASSGSGGPVNEQFF
TRBD1 NA TRBJ2-7 TRBV20-1 TGCAGTGCACGGACAGGGTCCGAGCAGTACTTC CSARTGSEQYF
NA NA TRBJ2-3 TRBV5-1 TGCGCCAGCAGCTTGGCGTCCGGGGGTACAGATACGCAGTATTTT CASSLASGGTDTQYF